This T cell receptor beta chain was sequenced in a study of T cell repertoires in cytomegalovirus infection. TCRdb fed the reads into MiXCR, producing one record per CDR3 protein. The sample has approximately 470,000 distinct CDR3 sequences; under 45% are singletons. The CDR3 contains 15 residues. Trimming took 6 bases from V and 3 from J; bases not matched to a gene: 4. Looked up from germline, CDR1 is SEHNR and CDR2 is FQNEAQ (reference sequence). A remark on this clonotype: What it binds is not known. A much bigger clone sits one base away, suggesting this may be a read error. The CDR3 does not close with the conserved phenylalanine or tryptophan, likely indicating a read error.

The chain couples TRBV7-9 to TRBJ2-3; 12 bases are a match to TRBD2. The TCR was taken from a human donor in good health (CMV status not recorded). Some clones in this sample may be carry-over from other donors' samples. The sample in question was cultured PBMCs, obtained from culture after CMV antigen stimulation. CDR3 bases: TGTGCCAGCAGGGCCCTAGCGGGGGGGACAGATACGCAGTATTTG. Its protein is CASRALAGGTDTQYL.